The 11 T cell receptor beta chains below were found in one sample sequenced in a study of blood T cell repertoires in COVID-19. Assay used: immunoSEQ multiplex PCR; TCRdb lists only in-frame clones, some missing. The sample lists a few hundred thousand clones, around three quarters occurring once. The sequencing input was peripheral blood. Source of these receptors: a woman in her 70s with acute or convalescent COVID-19.

The chain employs TRBV9 and TRBJ1-3; possibly TRBD1 for D (5 bases). The CDR3 has 17 amino acids. V was pared by 0 bases and J by 0 bases, with 13 bases between. From germline, CDR1 is SGDLS and CDR2 YYNGEE. CDR3 coding DNA: TGTGCCAGCAGCGTAGGTTTAAGGGGTCTCTCTGGAAACACCATATATTTT. This translates into CASSVGLRGLSGNTIYF. The full variable domain, in which reference TRBV9 and TRBJ1-3 provide the parts outside the CDR3, is DSGVTQTPKHLITATGQRVTLRCSPRSGDLSVYWYQQSLDQGLQFLIQYYNGEERAKGNILERFSAQQFPDLHSELNLSSLELGDSALYFCASSVGLRGLSGNTIYFGEGSWLTVV.

This sequence joins TRBV24-1 and TRBJ2-2; D is possibly TRBD1 (6 bases). The CDR3 consists of 15 residues. The germline CDR1 and CDR2 sequences are KGHDR and SFDVKD. V gave up 2 bases and J gave up 6 bases, with 12 bases separating them. The CDR3 is CATSDSGATAGELFF. CDR3 in DNA: TGTGCCACCAGTGATTCAGGGGCAACGGCCGGGGAGCTGTTTTTT.

Regarding this clone: The same CDR3 also results from other DNA sequences found in this sample. The chain carries TRBV20-1 and TRBJ2-7, with 9 bases that match TRBD1. The length of the CDR3 is 11 residues. The V segment lost 5 bases and the J segment 5 bases; nucleotides outside the gene matches: 1. Germline CDR1 DFQATT, CDR2 SNEGSKA (reference sequence). The CDR3 DNA is TGCAGTGCTGGACAGGGGAACGAGCAGTACTTC. It codes for CSAGQGNEQYF.

This chain links TRBV19 with TRBJ2-7; maybe TRBD1 (7 bases). V gave up 7 bases and J gave up 0 bases, with 19 bases separating them. There are 16 residues in the CDR3. Germline lookup yields CDR1 LNHDA and CDR2 SQIVND (reference sequence). The CDR3 spells CASKFGGGRSSYEQYF. DNA of the CDR3: TGTGCCAGTAAGTTTGGAGGGGGCAGGAGCTCCTACGAGCAGTACTTC.

The V gene is TRBV15, the J gene TRBJ2-7; 7 nucleotides align to TRBD1. The CDR3 contains 12 residues. The J segment lost 1 base and the V segment lost 8 bases, leaving 2 bases of the junction unmatched. Germline CDR1 is LNHNV and CDR2 is YYDKDF (reference sequence). The CDR3 bases are TGTGCCACCGGGGACAGATCCTACGAGCAGTACTTC. Protein: CATGDRSYEQYF.

The V call is TRBV5-4, the J call TRBJ2-1; TRBD2 agrees at 10 bases. The trim removed 2 bases at V and 7 bases at J, leaving 9 bases unmatched. CDR3 length: 16 amino acids. Germline V gene lookup returns CDR1 SGHNT and CDR2 YYREEE (reference sequence). The CDR3 DNA reads as TGTGCCAGCAGCTTATTCGAGCGGGGGGGTCGGAATGAGCAGTTCTTC. Translated: CASSLFERGGRNEQFF.

The chain joins TRBV2 to TRBJ1-6; D is unclear. Trimming stripped 3 bases from V and 10 bases from J, with 10 bases between. The CDR3 is 13 residues long. CDR1 and CDR2 from the germline V gene are SNHLY and FYNNEI. CDR3 DNA: TGTGCCAGCAGTGAGGCCTTCGTCTCACCCCTCCACTTT. This codes for CASSEAFVSPLHF.

This chain uses TRBV9 with TRBJ2-3; 11 bases line up with TRBD2. J gave up 6 bases and V 2 bases, and 11 bases lay outside the gene matches. The V gene's germline CDR1 is SGDLS and CDR2 YYNGEE. The CDR3 sequence is 17 residues long. CDR3 coding DNA: TGTGCCAGCAGCGTTAGCGGGGGGGCTACCCCAAGGGATACGCAGTATTTT. Translating gives CASSVSGGATPRDTQYF.

The chain has TRBV24-1 and TRBJ2-1; D possibly corresponds to TRBD2 (6 bases). Germline loops: CDR1 KGHDR, CDR2 SFDVKD. The CDR3 is 16 residues long. V shed 6 bases and J shed 0 bases, with 14 bases lying between them. CDR3 nucleotides: TGTGCCACCAGTACCGGAGGGCTAGCCTCCTACAATGAGCAGTTCTTC. Translating it yields CATSTGGLASYNEQFF.

The genes are TRBV7-9 and TRBJ2-5; TRBD1 matches 9 bases. Trimming took 3 bases from V and 4 from J; bases not matched to a gene: 3. CDR1 and CDR2 (germline): SEHNR, FQNEAQ (reference sequence). This CDR3 has 14 amino acids. The CDR3 spells CASSFTGGGETQYF. The DNA for the CDR3 is TGTGCCAGCAGCTTTACAGGGGGCGGAGAGACCCAGTACTTC.

This clone was counted a single time. One end of the junction does not line up with germline, which may come from a read error. The chain has TRBV7-2 and TRBJ2-7, with 8 positions matching TRBD1. The CDR3 length is 12 residues. CDR1 is SGHTA, CDR2 FQGNSA, per germline. This chain's CDR3 is CASSLEIGTGHF. The CDR3 DNA follows: TGTGCCAGCAGCTTAGAAATAGGGACAGGCCACTTC.